These 30 T cell receptor beta chains were sequenced from one sample in a study of T cell changes during pregnancy in multiple sclerosis. The method was immunoSEQ multiplex PCR; TCRdb's version includes in-frame clones alone and lacks a portion of them. The data show 70,000 or so clones, with around 94% seen just once and roughly 2.1% held by the top ten. This sample comprised peripheral blood, obtained in the third trimester of pregnancy. The source is a female donor in good health, enrolled as a control in a pregnancy study.

This clone is a singleton in its sample. The rearrangement joins TRBV6-1 to TRBJ1-5; TRBD1 matches 9 bases. CDR1 is MNHNS, CDR2 SASEGT, per germline. This CDR3 contains 16 residues. Unmatched junction bases numbered 5, after V lost 4 bases and J lost 1 base. CDR3 loop: CASSGGTGFSNQPQHF. The CDR3 coding sequence is TGTGCCAGCAGTGGCGGGACAGGGTTCAGCAATCAGCCCCAGCATTTT.

The sample holds one count of this clone. This chain uses TRBV5-4 with TRBJ2-7, with TRBD1 identical over 7 bases. V lost 0 bases, J lost 3 bases, and 3 bases stayed unmatched. Germline CDR1 and CDR2: SGHNT and YYREEE (reference sequence). This CDR3 has 14 amino acids. The DNA of the CDR3 is TGTGCCAGCAGCTTGGCCCCAGGGGGCTACGAGCAGTACTTC. Its translation: CASSLAPGGYEQYF.

Written as DNA, the CDR3 is TGTGCCAGCTCACTAAACCGAGGCGTAGCGGGGGTGGATGAGCAGTTCTTC. Protein sequence: CASSLNRGVAGVDEQFF. The chain uses TRBV18 and TRBJ2-1, with 9 bases matching TRBD2. This CDR3 is 17 amino acids long. V gave up 4 bases and J gave up 8 bases; unmatched junction bases: 15. Germline CDR1 and CDR2: KGHSH and LQKENI.

This clone came up a few times. Here the CDR3 DNA reads TGTGCCAGCAGATCCGGGACTAGCGGGAGCGGATGGACAGATACGCAGTATTTT. This codes for CASRSGTSGSGWTDTQYF. This chain links TRBV27 with TRBJ2-3, with 14 bases that match TRBD2. CDR3 length: 18 amino acids. Germline V gene sequence: CDR1 MNHEY, CDR2 SMNVEV (reference sequence). Germline trimming cut 6 bases from V and 3 bases from J; bases unmatched to any gene: 11.

The gene calls are TRBV10-3 and TRBJ2-5; D possibly corresponds to TRBD1 (5 bases). Deletions cut 3 bases from V and 5 bases from J, with 16 bases between. The CDR3 has 15 residues. Germline CDR1 reads ENHRY; CDR2 reads SYGVKD. The CDR3 sequence is CAISDPDTSWETQYF. In DNA, the CDR3 is TGTGCCATCAGTGATCCGGACACGTCATGGGAGACCCAGTACTTC.

This rearrangement joins TRBV5-1 to TRBJ2-3; TRBD2 matches at 8 bases. Trimming took 2 bases from V and 0 from J; bases not matched to a gene: 5. The CDR3 totals 16 residues. Per germline, CDR1 SGHRS and CDR2 YFSETQ. The CDR3 bases are TGCGCCAGCAGCTTAGGACTAGCAGTTAGCACAGATACGCAGTATTTT. Encoded protein: CASSLGLAVSTDTQYF.

The CDR3 bases are TGTGCCAGCAGCGTAGCTTACGGGAGCACAGATACGCAGTATTTT. Encoded protein: CASSVAYGSTDTQYF. This chain joins TRBV9 and TRBJ2-3; D is undetermined. The CDR3 extends over 15 amino acids. CDR1 and CDR2 from the germline V gene are SGDLS and YYNGEE. Trimming took off 0 bases at V and 0 bases at J, with 8 bases between the two ends.

V is TRBV7-3 and J is TRBJ2-1; TRBD2 agrees at 11 bases. Germline CDR1 is SGHTA and CDR2 is FQGTGA. The CDR3 is 18 amino acids. With 0 bases clipped from V and 6 bases from J, the junction kept 10 bases outside the gene matches. This chain's CDR3 is CASSLTTSGLAGGNEQFF. CDR3 sequence (DNA): TGTGCCAGCAGCTTAACAACGTCCGGGCTAGCGGGGGGCAATGAGCAGTTCTTC.

The rearrangement links TRBV5-1 to TRBJ2-3, with 9 positions matching TRBD1. The CDR3 contains 16 residues. V trimming: 0 bases; J trimming: 3 bases; junction bases outside the gene matches: 5. Germline CDR1 and CDR2: SGHRS and YFSETQ. The CDR3 sequence: CASSLVGTGNTDTQYF. CDR3 DNA sequence: TGCGCCAGCAGCTTGGTCGGGACAGGGAATACAGATACGCAGTATTTT.

This sequence joins TRBV28 and TRBJ2-1; 7 bases align to TRBD1. The CDR3 consists of 18 residues. CDR1 MDHEN and CDR2 SYDVKM come from the germline V gene. The trim removed 6 bases at V and 6 bases at J, leaving 20 bases unmatched. The CDR3, as DNA: TGTGCCAGCAGACCCAGACAGGGCTGGCTTCACCCACGCAATGAGCAGTTCTTC. Protein product: CASRPRQGWLHPRNEQFF.

The chain links TRBV28 to TRBJ2-1; the D gene is possibly TRBD1 (6 bases). The germline V and J ends were trimmed by 0 bases and 5 bases, with 8 bases remaining between them. The CDR3 loop spans 14 amino acids. Germline V CDR1 and CDR2: MDHEN, SYDVKM. CDR3 nucleotides: TGTGCCAGCAGTTTATGGACAGGAGACAATGAGCAGTTCTTC. This codes for CASSLWTGDNEQFF.

This clone was picked up a small number of times. This chain joins TRBV11-2 and TRBJ2-3; possible D gene TRBD2, 6 bases. Germline CDR1 reads SGHAT; CDR2 reads FQNNGV. V was shortened by 1 base and J by 0 bases, with 11 bases between the two germline ends. The CDR3 runs to 16 residues. Here the CDR3 DNA reads TGTGCCAGCAGCTTAGCTCGGACTACTAGCACAGATACGCAGTATTTT. The encoded protein is CASSLARTTSTDTQYF.

V usage is TRBV18 and J usage is TRBJ1-6; D might be TRBD1 (6 bases). The CDR3 spans 20 residues. Germline-derived CDR1 and CDR2 are KGHSH and LQKENI. The V gene lost 4 bases and the J gene lost 0 bases, with 22 bases spanning the gap. In DNA, the CDR3 is TGTGCCAGCTCACATACAGGGCAATTCGGGCGTAGCTCCTATAATTCACCCCTCCACTTT. It yields the protein CASSHTGQFGRSSYNSPLHF.

The chain employs TRBV5-5 and TRBJ2-2; D gene ambiguous. The CDR3 extends over 14 amino acids. Per germline, CDR1 SGHKS and CDR2 YYEKEE (reference sequence). V shed 3 bases and J shed 4 bases, with 10 bases lying between them. CDR3 sequence: CASSSSGSTGELFF. The CDR3 bases are TGTGCCAGCAGCTCCTCCGGGTCCACCGGGGAGCTGTTTTTT.

The chain employs TRBV5-6 and TRBJ2-3; 10 bases match TRBD1. Germline-derived CDR1 and CDR2 are SGHDT and YYEEEE. The CDR3 sequence is 15 residues long. The V and J ends lost 3 bases and 4 bases, in that order; junction bases with no gene match: 5. Here the CDR3 reads CASSWGGQGSDTQYF. The CDR3 region has the DNA TGTGCCAGCAGCTGGGGGGGACAGGGGTCAGATACGCAGTATTTT. Combining the CDR3 with reference TRBV5-6 and TRBJ2-3 gives the whole variable domain DAGVTQSPTHLIKTRGQQVTLRCSPKSGHDTVSWYQQALGQGPQFIFQYYEEEERQRGNFPDRFSGHQFPNYSSELNVNALLLGDSALYLCASSWGGQGSDTQYFGPGTRLTVL.

The V call is TRBV10-3, the J call TRBJ2-1; 10 bases match TRBD1. CDR3 length equals 14 residues. V lost 6 bases to trimming and J lost 6 bases; unmatched junction nucleotides: 5. Germline V gives CDR1 ENHRY, CDR2 SYGVKD. CDR3 DNA: TGTGCCATCAGCCCCGGGACAGGGGTCAATGAGCAGTTCTTC. It is translated as CAISPGTGVNEQFF.

V and J are TRBV6-5 and TRBJ1-5, with D maybe TRBD1 (6 bases). Germline CDR1 and CDR2: MNHEY and SVGAGI. The CDR3 sequence is 16 residues long. V shed 4 bases and J shed 3 bases, with 16 bases lying between them. CDR3 DNA sequence: TGTGCCAGCAGTTCGGACAGAAGGGCGATCAATCAGCCCCAGCATTTT. This codes for CASSSDRRAINQPQHF.

This chain uses TRBV27 with TRBJ2-1, with 9 bases that match TRBD2. CDR1 and CDR2 from the germline V gene are MNHEY and SMNVEV (reference sequence). The V gene end was trimmed by 3 bases and the J gene end by 5 bases; junction bases not matched to a gene: 5. This CDR3 comprises 15 residues. The CDR3 DNA reads TGTGCCAGCAGTTTGCGGCTAGCGGGGAACAATGAGCAGTTCTTC. The encoded protein is CASSLRLAGNNEQFF.

The gene calls are TRBV28 and TRBJ2-5, with D tentatively TRBD1 (6 bases). Trimming left V 0 bases short and J 2 bases short, with 16 bases between. The CDR3 contains 17 residues. Germline CDR1 reads MDHEN; CDR2 reads SYDVKM. The CDR3 here is CASSLWNGQNLQETQYF. The CDR3 DNA is TGTGCCAGCAGTTTATGGAATGGACAGAATCTACAAGAGACCCAGTACTTC.

The rearrangement links TRBV30 to TRBJ1-5; 9 positions agree with TRBD1. There are 14 residues in the CDR3. The trim removed 4 bases at V and 6 bases at J, leaving 7 bases unmatched. Germline CDR1 reads GTSNPN; CDR2 reads SVGIG (reference sequence). CDR3 in DNA: TGTGCCTGGAACTCCGGGACAGGGATTCAGCCCCAGCATTTT. Protein: CAWNSGTGIQPQHF.

This chain links TRBV6-4 with TRBJ2-1; 9 bases are a match to TRBD1. The CDR3 has 14 residues. Unmatched junction bases numbered 6, after V lost 6 bases and J lost 6 bases. The germline CDR1 and CDR2 sequences are MRHNA and SNTAGT. CDR3 in amino acids: CASRRTGAGNEQFF. CDR3 nucleotide sequence: TGTGCCAGCAGACGGACAGGGGCGGGCAATGAGCAGTTCTTC.

As DNA, the CDR3 is TGTGCCAGCAGTTTATCGGGCCGGGTTAGGGGCGACGACTATGGCTACACCTTC. Its translation is CASSLSGRVRGDDYGYTF. The chain combines TRBV27 with TRBJ1-2, with TRBD1 as a possible D gene (5 bases). Germline CDR1 and CDR2: MNHEY and SMNVEV (reference sequence). Trimming removed 0 bases from V and 3 bases from J, with 20 bases in between. The length of the CDR3 is 18 residues.

This clone was observed a single time. The rearrangement links TRBV4-2 to TRBJ2-7; TRBD1 aligns across 9 bases. CDR1 and CDR2 (germline): LGHNA, YNFKEQ. This CDR3 is built from 15 residues. J was trimmed by 7 bases and V by 4 bases; bases with no gene match: 11. CDR3 nucleotides: TGTGCCAGCAGCCGCCAGACAGGGGGGGTCGAGGAGCAGTACTTC. It specifies CASSRQTGGVEEQYF.

This rearrangement joins TRBV19 to TRBJ2-1; D possibly corresponds to TRBD1 (6 bases). V was shortened by 6 bases and J by 6 bases, with 6 bases between the two germline ends. The CDR3 has 11 residues. Germline lookup yields CDR1 LNHDA and CDR2 SQIVND (reference sequence). The CDR3 nucleotides are TGTGCCAGTAGGGGGGCCAATGAGCAGTTCTTC. It is translated as CASRGANEQFF. The full variable domain, completed using reference TRBV19 and TRBJ2-1, is DGGITQSPKYLFRKEGQNVTLSCEQNLNHDAMYWYRQDPGQGLRLIYYSQIVNDFQKGDIAEGYSVSREKKESFPLTVTSAQKNPTAFYLCASRGANEQFFGPGTRLTVL.

The chain recombines TRBV4-2 with TRBJ2-1, with TRBD2 matching over 7 bases. CDR1 and CDR2 (germline): LGHNA, YNFKEQ. The J segment lost 6 bases and the V segment lost 0 bases, leaving 5 bases of the junction unmatched. The CDR3 consists of 15 residues. This chain's CDR3 is CASSQETSWGNEQFF. CDR3 DNA: TGTGCCAGCAGCCAAGAGACTAGCTGGGGCAATGAGCAGTTCTTC.

The V and J genes are TRBV13 and TRBJ1-3, with 7 bases aligning to TRBD1. The CDR3 totals 16 residues. J was trimmed by 4 bases and V by 5 bases; bases with no gene match: 11. Germline-derived CDR1 and CDR2 are PRHDT and FYEKMQ (reference sequence). The DNA for the CDR3 is TGTGCCAGCAGCATACACCTTTGGGACAGAGGAAACACCATATATTTT. Translation gives CASSIHLWDRGNTIYF.

V gene TRBV6-5 combines with J gene TRBJ2-2; weak D call: TRBD2 (6 bases). Germline CDR1 and CDR2: MNHEY and SVGAGI. Trimming cost V 2 bases and J 7 bases, with 11 bases left between them. The CDR3 extends over 14 amino acids. The CDR3 protein is CASSYREDVGELFF. In DNA form, the CDR3 reads TGTGCCAGCAGTTACAGGGAGGACGTCGGGGAGCTGTTTTTT.

V usage is TRBV10-3 and J usage is TRBJ1-2, with 9 bases fitting TRBD1. In germline, CDR1 is ENHRY, CDR2 SYGVKD. The CDR3 consists of 17 residues. V was clipped by 3 bases and J by 0 bases; unmatched bases: 8. CDR3 sequence: CAISDGTGTAPNYGYTF. CDR3 sequence (DNA): TGTGCCATCAGTGACGGGACAGGGACCGCTCCTAACTATGGCTACACCTTC.

The gene calls are TRBV7-8 and TRBJ2-2, with a possible D match to TRBD1 (5 bases). Germline-derived CDR1 and CDR2 are SGHVS and FQNEAQ. Trimming took off 3 bases at V and 5 bases at J, with 7 bases between the two ends. The CDR3 spans 13 residues. The CDR3 coding sequence is TGTGCCAGCAGCTTTCAGGGAACCGGGGAGCTGTTTTTT. This gives the protein CASSFQGTGELFF.

This clone appeared a single time. V is TRBV7-3 and J is TRBJ2-4; 8 nucleotides match TRBD2. The CDR3 contains 16 residues. Germline V gives CDR1 SGHTA, CDR2 FQGTGA. Losses at the gene ends were 7 bases for V and 1 base for J; bases not matched to a gene: 9. Here the CDR3 reads CASTGGGSQAKNIQYF. CDR3 DNA: TGTGCCAGCACCGGGGGGGGGAGTCAGGCCAAAAACATTCAGTACTTC. Looking up the rest from reference TRBV7-3 and TRBJ2-4 gives the full variable domain: GAGVSQTPSNKVTEKGKYVELRCDPISGHTALYWYRQSLGQGPEFLIYFQGTGAADDSGLPNDRFFAVRPEGSVSTLKIQRTERGDSAVYLCASTGGGSQAKNIQYFGAGTRLSVL.